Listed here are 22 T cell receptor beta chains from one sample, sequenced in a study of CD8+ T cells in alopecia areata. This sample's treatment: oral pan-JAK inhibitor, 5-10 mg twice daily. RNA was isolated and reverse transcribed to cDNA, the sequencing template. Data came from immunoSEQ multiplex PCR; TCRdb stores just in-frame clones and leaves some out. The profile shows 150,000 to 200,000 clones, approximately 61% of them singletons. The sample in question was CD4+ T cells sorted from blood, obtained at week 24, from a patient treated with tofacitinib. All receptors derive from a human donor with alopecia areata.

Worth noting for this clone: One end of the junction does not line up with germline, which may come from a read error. The CDR3 is CASSLGWGSKLF. The DNA for the CDR3 is TGTGCCAGCAGCTTAGGTTGGGGGAGTAAGCTCTTC. The genes are TRBV7-8 and TRBJ2-1; D might be TRBD1 or TRBD2, each matching 5 bases. This CDR3 has 12 amino acids. The germline V gene encodes CDR1 SGHVS and CDR2 FQNEAQ.

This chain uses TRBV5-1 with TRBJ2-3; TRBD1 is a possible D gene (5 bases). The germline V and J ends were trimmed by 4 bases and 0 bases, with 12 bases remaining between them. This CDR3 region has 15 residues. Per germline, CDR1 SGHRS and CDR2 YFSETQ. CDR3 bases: TGCGCCAGCAGCCCGCGACAGAGTAGCACAGATACGCAGTATTTT. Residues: CASSPRQSSTDTQYF.

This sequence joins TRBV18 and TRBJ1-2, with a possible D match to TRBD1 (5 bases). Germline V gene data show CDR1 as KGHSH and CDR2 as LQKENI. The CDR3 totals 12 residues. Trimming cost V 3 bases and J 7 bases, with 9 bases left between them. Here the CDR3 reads CASSPRGTGYTF. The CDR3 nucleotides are TGTGCCAGCTCACCGAGGGGTACTGGCTACACCTTC.

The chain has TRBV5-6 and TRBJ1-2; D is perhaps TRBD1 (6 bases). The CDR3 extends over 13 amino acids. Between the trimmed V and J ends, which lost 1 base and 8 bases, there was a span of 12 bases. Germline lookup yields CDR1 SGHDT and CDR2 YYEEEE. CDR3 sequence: CASSLTGTYGYTF. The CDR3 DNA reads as TGTGCCAGCAGCTTGACAGGGACCTACGGCTACACCTTC.

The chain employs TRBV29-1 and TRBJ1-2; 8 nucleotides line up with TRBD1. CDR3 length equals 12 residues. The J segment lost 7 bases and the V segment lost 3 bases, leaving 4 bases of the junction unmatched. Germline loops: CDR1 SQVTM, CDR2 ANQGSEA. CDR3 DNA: TGCAGCGTTGAGGGACAGGTCTTTGGCTACACCTTC. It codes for CSVEGQVFGYTF. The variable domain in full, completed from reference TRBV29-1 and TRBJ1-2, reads SAVISQKPSRDICQRGTSLTIQCQVDSQVTMMFWYRQQPGQSLTLIATANQGSEATYESGFVIDKFPISRPNLTFSTLTVSNMSPEDSSIYLCSVEGQVFGYTFGSGTRLTVV.

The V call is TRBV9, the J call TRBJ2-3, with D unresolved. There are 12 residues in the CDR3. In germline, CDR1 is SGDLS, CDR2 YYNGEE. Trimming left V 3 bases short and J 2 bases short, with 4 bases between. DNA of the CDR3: TGTGCCAGCAGCGGATACACAGATACGCAGTATTTT. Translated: CASSGYTDTQYF.

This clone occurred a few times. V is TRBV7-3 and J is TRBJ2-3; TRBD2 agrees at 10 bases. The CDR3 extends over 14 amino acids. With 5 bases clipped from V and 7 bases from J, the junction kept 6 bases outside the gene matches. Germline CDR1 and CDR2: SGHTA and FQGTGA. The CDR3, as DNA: TGTGCCAGCAGCAGCGGGGGGGCCGTAAATACGCAGTATTTT. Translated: CASSSGGAVNTQYF.

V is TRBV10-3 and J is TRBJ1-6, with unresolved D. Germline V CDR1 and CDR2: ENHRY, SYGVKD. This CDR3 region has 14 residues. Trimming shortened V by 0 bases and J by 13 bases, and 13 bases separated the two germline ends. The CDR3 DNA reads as TGTGCCATCAGTGAGTCAGGACCCCCGGGGCCCCTCCACTTT. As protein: CAISESGPPGPLHF.

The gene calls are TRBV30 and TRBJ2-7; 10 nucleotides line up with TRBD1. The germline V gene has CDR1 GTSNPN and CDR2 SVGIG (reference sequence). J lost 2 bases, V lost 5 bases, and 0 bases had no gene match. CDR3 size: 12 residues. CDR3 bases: TGTGCCTGGGGGACAGGGGCCTACGAGCAGTACTTC. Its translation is CAWGTGAYEQYF.

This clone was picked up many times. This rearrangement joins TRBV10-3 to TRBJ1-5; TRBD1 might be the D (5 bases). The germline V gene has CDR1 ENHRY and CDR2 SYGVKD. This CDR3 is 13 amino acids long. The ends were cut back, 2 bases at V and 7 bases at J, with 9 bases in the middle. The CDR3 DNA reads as TGTGCCATCAGTGAGGGGCAGGGACAGCCCCAGCATTTT. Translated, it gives CAISEGQGQPQHF.

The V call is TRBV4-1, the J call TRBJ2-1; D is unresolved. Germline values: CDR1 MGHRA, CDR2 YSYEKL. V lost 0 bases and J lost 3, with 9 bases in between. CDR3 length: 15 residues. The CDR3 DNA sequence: TGCGCCAGCAGCCAAGAAATGGGCAGCTACAATGAGCAGTTCTTC. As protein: CASSQEMGSYNEQFF.

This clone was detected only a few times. The CDR3: CSVATGTGVQETQYF. The CDR3 bases are TGCAGCGTTGCAACCGGGACAGGGGTGCAAGAGACCCAGTACTTC. This chain joins TRBV29-1 and TRBJ2-5, with 10 nucleotides matching TRBD1. CDR1 is SQVTM and CDR2 is ANQGSEA in the germline V gene. The CDR3 covers 15 residues. Unmatched junction bases numbered 7, after V lost 4 bases and J lost 2 bases.

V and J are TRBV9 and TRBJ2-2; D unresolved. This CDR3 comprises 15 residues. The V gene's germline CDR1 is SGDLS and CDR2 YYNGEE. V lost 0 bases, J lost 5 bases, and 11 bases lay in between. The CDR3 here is CASSVGPDRTGELFF. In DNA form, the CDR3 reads TGTGCCAGCAGCGTAGGACCGGACCGTACCGGGGAGCTGTTTTTT.

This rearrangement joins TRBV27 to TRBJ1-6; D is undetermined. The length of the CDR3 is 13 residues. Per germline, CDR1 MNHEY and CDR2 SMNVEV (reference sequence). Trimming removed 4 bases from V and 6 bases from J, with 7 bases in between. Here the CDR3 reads CASSSWGNSPLHF. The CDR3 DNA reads TGTGCCAGCAGTTCATGGGGTAATTCACCCCTCCACTTT.

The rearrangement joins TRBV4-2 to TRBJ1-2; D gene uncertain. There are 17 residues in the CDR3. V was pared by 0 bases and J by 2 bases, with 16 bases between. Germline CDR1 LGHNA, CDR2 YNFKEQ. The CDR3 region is CASSQDATTGPNYGYTF. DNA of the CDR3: TGTGCCAGCAGCCAAGACGCGACAACGGGCCCAAACTATGGCTACACCTTC.

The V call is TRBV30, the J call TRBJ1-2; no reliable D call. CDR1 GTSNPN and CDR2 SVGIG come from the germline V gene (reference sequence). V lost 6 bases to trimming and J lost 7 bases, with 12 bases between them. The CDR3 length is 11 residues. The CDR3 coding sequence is TGTGCCTGCCCGGCGGCTATTGGCTACACCTTC. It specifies CACPAAIGYTF.

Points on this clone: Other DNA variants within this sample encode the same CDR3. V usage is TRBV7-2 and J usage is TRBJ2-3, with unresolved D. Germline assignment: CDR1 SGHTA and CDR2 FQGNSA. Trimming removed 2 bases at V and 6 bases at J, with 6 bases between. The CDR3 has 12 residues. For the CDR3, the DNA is TGTGCCAGCAGCTTAATGCGGGATACGCAGTATTTT. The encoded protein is CASSLMRDTQYF.

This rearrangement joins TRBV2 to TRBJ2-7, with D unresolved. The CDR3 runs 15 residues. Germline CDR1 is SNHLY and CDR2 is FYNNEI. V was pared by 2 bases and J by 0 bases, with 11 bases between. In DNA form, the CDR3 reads TGTGCCAGCAGTGAAAGAGGCAGCAGCTCCTACGAGCAGTACTTC. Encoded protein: CASSERGSSSYEQYF.

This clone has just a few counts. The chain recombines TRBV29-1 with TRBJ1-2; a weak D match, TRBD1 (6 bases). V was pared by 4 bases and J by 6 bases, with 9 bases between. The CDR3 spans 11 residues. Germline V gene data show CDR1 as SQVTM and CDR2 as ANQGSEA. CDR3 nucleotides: TGCAGCGTTGGGGGGGGCCATGGCTACACCTTC. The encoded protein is CSVGGGHGYTF.

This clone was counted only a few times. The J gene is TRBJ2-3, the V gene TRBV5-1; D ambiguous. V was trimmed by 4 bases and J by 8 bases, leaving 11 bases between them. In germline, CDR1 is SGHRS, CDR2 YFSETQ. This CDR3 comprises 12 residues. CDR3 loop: CASSRPEPTQYF. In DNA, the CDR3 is TGCGCCAGCAGCCGCCCGGAGCCTACGCAGTATTTT.

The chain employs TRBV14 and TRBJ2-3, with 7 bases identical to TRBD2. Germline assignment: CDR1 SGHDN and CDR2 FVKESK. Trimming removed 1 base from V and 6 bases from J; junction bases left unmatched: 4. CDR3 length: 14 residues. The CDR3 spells CASSQAGGRDTQYF. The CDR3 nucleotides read TGTGCCAGCAGCCAAGCGGGGGGAAGGGATACGCAGTATTTT.

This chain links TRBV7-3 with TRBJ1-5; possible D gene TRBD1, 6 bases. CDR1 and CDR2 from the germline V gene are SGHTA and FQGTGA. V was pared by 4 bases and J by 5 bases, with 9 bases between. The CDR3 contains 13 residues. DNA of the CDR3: TGTGCCAGCAGCTCGGACAGACATCAGCCCCAGCATTTT. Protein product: CASSSDRHQPQHF.